Here is one T cell receptor (beta chain) with its context. Antigen specificity is unknown. This sample was taken from a study of ipilimumab plus nivolumab after autologous stem cell transplantation. Some clones are missing from TCRdb's copy, which holds only in-frame ones; the method was immunoSEQ multiplex PCR. The profile shows more than 12,000 clones, around 79% of them singletons. The CDR3 extends over 16 amino acids. Germline CDR1 is SGDLS and CDR2 is YYNGEE. The V and J ends lost 2 bases and 7 bases respectively, with 18 bases between them. Patients got ipilimumab 1 mg/kg beginning 14 to 28 days post-transplant. Regarding the study as a whole: The authors say TCR, Treg and microbiome findings warrant further study.

This specimen was PBMCs, taken in a trial of ipilimumab plus nivolumab as post-transplant consolidation. The chain couples TRBV9 to TRBJ2-2; D is possibly TRBD1 (5 bases). This receptor was identified in a male donor with primary mediastinal lymphoma. The CDR3 protein is CASSVAISGKVGELFF. CDR3 in DNA: TGTGCCAGCAGCGTTGCGATCTCAGGGAAGGTCGGGGAGCTGTTTTTT.